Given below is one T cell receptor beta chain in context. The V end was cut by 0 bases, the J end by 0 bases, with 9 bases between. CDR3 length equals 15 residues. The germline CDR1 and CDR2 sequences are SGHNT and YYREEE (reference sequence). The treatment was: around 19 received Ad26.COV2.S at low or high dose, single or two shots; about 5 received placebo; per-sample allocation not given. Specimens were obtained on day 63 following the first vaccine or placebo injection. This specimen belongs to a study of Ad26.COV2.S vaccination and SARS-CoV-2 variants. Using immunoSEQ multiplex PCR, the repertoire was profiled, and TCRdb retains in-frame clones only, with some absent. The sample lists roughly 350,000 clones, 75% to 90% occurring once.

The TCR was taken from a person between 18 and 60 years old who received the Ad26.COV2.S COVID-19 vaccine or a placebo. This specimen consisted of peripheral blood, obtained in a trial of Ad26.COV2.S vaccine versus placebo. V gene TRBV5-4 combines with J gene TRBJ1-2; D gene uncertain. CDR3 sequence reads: CASSLDRNANYGYTF. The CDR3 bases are TGTGCCAGCAGCTTGGATAGGAACGCTAACTATGGCTACACCTTC. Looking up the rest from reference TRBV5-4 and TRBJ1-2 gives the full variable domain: ETGVTQSPTHLIKTRGQQVTLRCSSQSGHNTVSWYQQALGQGPQFIFQYYREEENGRGNFPPRFSGLQFPNYSSELNVNALELDDSALYLCASSLDRNANYGYTFGSGTRLTVV.